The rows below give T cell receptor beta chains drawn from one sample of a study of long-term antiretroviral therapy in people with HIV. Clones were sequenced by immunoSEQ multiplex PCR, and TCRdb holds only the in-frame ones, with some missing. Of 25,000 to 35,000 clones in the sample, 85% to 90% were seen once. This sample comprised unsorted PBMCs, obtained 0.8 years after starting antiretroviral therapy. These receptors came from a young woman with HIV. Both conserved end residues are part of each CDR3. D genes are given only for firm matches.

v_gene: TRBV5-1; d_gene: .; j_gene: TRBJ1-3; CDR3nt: TGCGCCAGCAGCTTGGTACCCTTGCGTTTCTCTGGAAACACCATATATTTT; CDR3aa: CASSLVPLRFSGNTIYF
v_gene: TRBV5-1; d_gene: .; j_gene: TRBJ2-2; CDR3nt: TGCGCCAGCAGCGACGGAGGAGCGTACGCGAACACCGGGGAGCTGTTTTTT; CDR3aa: CASSDGGAYANTGELFF
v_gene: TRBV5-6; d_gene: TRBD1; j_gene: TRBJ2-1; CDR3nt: TGTGCCAGCAGCTCGGACAGGGGGGCCTACAATGAGCAGTTCTTC; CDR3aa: CASSSDRGAYNEQFF
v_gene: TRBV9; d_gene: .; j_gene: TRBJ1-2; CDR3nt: TGTGCCAGCAGCGATAACTATGGCTACACCTTC; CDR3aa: CASSDNYGYTF
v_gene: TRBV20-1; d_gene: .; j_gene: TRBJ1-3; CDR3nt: TGCAGTGCTACTGCTGGAAACACCATATATTTT; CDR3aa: CSATAGNTIYF
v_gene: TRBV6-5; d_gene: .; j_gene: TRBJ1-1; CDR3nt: TGTGCCAGCAGTCGTTCAGGGTCTTACGCTTTCTTT; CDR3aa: CASSRSGSYAFF
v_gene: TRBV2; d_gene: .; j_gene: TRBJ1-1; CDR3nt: TGTGCCTACCAAGTGGGGCTTATAGCTGAAGCTTTCTTT; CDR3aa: CAYQVGLIAEAFF
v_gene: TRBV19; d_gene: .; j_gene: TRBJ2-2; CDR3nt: TGTGCCAGTATGGGAAGGGAGTGGCGCGGGGAGCTGTTTTTT; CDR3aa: CASMGREWRGELFF
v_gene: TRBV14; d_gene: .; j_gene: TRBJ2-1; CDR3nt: TGTGCCAGCAGCCAAGGGTTTGGGGAGCAGTTCTTC; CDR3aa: CASSQGFGEQFF
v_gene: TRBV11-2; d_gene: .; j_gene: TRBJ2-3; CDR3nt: TGTGCCAGCAAATCCCTCACCAGGAATACGCAGTATTTT; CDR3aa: CASKSLTRNTQYF
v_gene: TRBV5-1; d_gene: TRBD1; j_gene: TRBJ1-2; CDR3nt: TGCGCCAGCAGGGTTCAAGGACAGGGGGCGTATGGCTACACCTTC; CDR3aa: CASRVQGQGAYGYTF
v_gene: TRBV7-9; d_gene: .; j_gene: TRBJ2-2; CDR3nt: TGTGCCAGCAGCCTCCTGCAGGGCGCTACCGGGGAGCTGTTTTTT; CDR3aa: CASSLLQGATGELFF
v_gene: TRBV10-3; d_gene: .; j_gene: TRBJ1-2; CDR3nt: TGTGCCATCAGTGAGACCCGACAGGTTCAGGATGGCTACACCTTC; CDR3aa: CAISETRQVQDGYTF